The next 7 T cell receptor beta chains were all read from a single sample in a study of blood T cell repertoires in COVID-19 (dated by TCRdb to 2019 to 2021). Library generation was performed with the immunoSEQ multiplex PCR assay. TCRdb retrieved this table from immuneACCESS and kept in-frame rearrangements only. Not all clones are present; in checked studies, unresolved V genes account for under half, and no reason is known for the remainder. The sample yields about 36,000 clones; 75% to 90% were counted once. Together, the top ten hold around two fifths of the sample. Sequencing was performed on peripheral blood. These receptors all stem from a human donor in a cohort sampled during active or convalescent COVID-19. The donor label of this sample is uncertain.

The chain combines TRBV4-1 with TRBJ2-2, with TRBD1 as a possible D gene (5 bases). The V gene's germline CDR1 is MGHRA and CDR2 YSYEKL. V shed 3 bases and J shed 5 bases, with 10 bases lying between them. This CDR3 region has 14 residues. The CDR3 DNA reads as TGCGCCAGCAGCCAGCCCAGGGTGACCGGGGAGCTGTTTTTT. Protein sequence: CASSQPRVTGELFF.

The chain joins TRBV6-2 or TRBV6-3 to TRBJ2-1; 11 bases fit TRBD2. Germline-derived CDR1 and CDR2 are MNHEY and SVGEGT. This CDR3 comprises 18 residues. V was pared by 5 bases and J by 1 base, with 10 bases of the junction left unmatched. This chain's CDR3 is CASSPLGLADLSYNEQFF. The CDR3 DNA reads TGTGCCAGCAGTCCCCTGGGACTAGCGGATCTGTCCTACAATGAGCAGTTCTTC.

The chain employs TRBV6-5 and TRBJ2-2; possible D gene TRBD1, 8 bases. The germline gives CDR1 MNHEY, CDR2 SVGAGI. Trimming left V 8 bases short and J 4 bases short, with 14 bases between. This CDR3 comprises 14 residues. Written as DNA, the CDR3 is TGTGCCAGCGCAGCGGGACAGGCCACCGGGGAGCTGTTTTTT. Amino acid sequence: CASAAGQATGELFF.

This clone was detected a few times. The CDR3 spells CASSPKGQGYEQYF. The CDR3 coding sequence is TGCGCCAGCAGCCCCAAAGGACAGGGCTACGAGCAGTACTTC. The chain carries TRBV4-1 and TRBJ2-7, with 8 bases aligning to TRBD1. Germline CDR1 MGHRA, CDR2 YSYEKL. J gave up 3 bases and V 4 bases, and 5 bases lay outside the gene matches. The CDR3 has 14 residues.

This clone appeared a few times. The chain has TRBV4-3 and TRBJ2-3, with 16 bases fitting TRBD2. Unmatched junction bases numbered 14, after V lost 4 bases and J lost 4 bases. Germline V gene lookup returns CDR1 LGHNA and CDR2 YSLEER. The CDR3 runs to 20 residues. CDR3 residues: CASSRGLAGGDGVFADTQYF. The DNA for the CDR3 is TGCGCCAGCAGCCGGGGACTAGCGGGGGGGGATGGTGTGTTCGCAGATACGCAGTATTTT.

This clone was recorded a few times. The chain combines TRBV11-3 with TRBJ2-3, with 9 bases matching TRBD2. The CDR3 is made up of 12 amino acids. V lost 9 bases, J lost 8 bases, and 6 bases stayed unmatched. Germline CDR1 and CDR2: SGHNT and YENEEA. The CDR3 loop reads CASSGGLPTQYF. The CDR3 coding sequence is TGTGCCAGTAGCGGGGGACTCCCTACGCAGTATTTT.

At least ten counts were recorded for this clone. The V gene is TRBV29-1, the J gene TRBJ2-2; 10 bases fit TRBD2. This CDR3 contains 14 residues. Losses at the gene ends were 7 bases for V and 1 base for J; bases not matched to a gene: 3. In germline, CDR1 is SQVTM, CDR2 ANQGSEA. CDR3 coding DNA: TGCAGCGCCAGGACTAGCGGGAACACCGGGGAGCTGTTTTTT. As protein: CSARTSGNTGELFF.